Following are 24 T cell receptor beta chains from one sample sequenced in a study of chemoradiotherapy in HPV16-positive cancers. Repertoires were generated with immunoSEQ multiplex PCR, while TCRdb's copy carries only in-frame clones and drops some. The table includes around 6,300 clones, around nine tenths detected once. Source: blood, taken from a patient who underwent chemoradiotherapy. These receptors were collected from a human donor with HPV-associated anogenital cancer.

V and J are TRBV4-1 and TRBJ1-3; D is unclear. Trimming pared 0 bases from V and 0 bases from J, leaving 12 bases between. CDR1 MGHRA and CDR2 YSYEKL come from the germline V gene. The CDR3 extends over 17 amino acids. The CDR3: CASSQEGIVGSGNTIYF. The CDR3 DNA sequence: TGCGCCAGCAGCCAAGAAGGTATCGTCGGCTCTGGAAACACCATATATTTT.

This rearrangement joins TRBV29-1 to TRBJ2-7; 12 positions match TRBD1. The CDR3 covers 14 residues. V was pared by 5 bases and J by 6 bases, with 8 bases of the junction left unmatched. Germline V gene data show CDR1 as SQVTM and CDR2 as ANQGSEA. CDR3 amino acids: CSVRDRGHHFEQYF. For the CDR3, the DNA is TGCAGCGTTCGGGACAGGGGGCACCATTTCGAGCAGTACTTC.

CDR3 amino acids: CASSAGQGAVFEQYF. The CDR3 DNA sequence: TGTGCCAGCAGCGCTGGACAGGGGGCGGTGTTCGAGCAGTACTTC. V usage is TRBV9 and J usage is TRBJ2-7, with 11 bases identical to TRBD1. CDR3 size: 15 residues. Germline-derived CDR1 and CDR2 are SGDLS and YYNGEE. V shed 3 bases, J shed 6 bases, and the junction held 8 bases outside the gene matches.

This clone was seen only a few times. The chain links TRBV3-1 (or the pseudogene TRBV3-2) to TRBJ2-2; D uncertain. Deletions cut 1 base from V and 15 bases from J, with 3 bases between. In germline, CDR1 is LGHDT, CDR2 YNNKEL (reference sequence). The CDR3 is 9 residues long. In DNA form, the CDR3 reads TGTGCCAGCAGCCAAGGGTTGTTTTTT. It codes for CASSQGLFF.

The chain employs TRBV7-2 and TRBJ1-6; D remains ambiguous. The ends were cut back, 5 bases at V and 0 bases at J, with 17 bases in the middle. CDR1 and CDR2 from the germline V gene are SGHTA and FQGNSA. The length of the CDR3 is 18 residues. CDR3 sequence (DNA): TGTGCCAGCAGCCGCAAGAAGGGCAGGAGCTCCTATAATTCACCCCTCCACTTT. It encodes CASSRKKGRSSYNSPLHF.

The J gene is TRBJ2-6, the V gene TRBV7-2, with TRBD1 as a possible D gene (6 bases). The CDR3 consists of 15 residues. Deletions cut 5 bases from V and 2 bases from J, with 10 bases between. The germline gives CDR1 SGHTA, CDR2 FQGNSA. CDR3 sequence (DNA): TGTGCCAGCAGCCCCGGGACAACTGGGGCCAACGTCCTGACTTTC. Translated, it gives CASSPGTTGANVLTF.

The rearrangement joins TRBV5-1 to TRBJ2-1; 7 bases line up with TRBD2. Germline V gene lookup returns CDR1 SGHRS and CDR2 YFSETQ. Trimming cost V 0 bases and J 6 bases; bases outside gene matches: 6. CDR3 length: 15 amino acids. The CDR3, as DNA: TGCGCCAGCAGCTTGGAAGGGCGGGAGACCAATGAGCAGTTCTTC. Translation: CASSLEGRETNEQFF. The full variable domain, its missing parts supplied by reference TRBV5-1 and TRBJ2-1, is KAGVTQTPRYLIKTRGQQVTLSCSPISGHRSVSWYQQTPGQGLQFLFEYFSETQRNKGNFPGRFSGRQFSNSRSEMNVSTLELGDSALYLCASSLEGRETNEQFFGPGTRLTVL.

This clone occurred once. V is TRBV10-2 and J is TRBJ1-4; D uncertain. V was cut by 6 bases and J by 4 bases, with 18 bases left in between. Germline CDR1 WSHSY, CDR2 SAAADI. The CDR3 extends over 16 amino acids. CDR3 sequence: CASRGFAAPDNEKLFF. CDR3 DNA: TGCGCCAGCAGAGGTTTTGCTGCGCCGGATAATGAAAAACTGTTTTTT.

The chain joins TRBV4-3 to TRBJ2-7, with TRBD2 matching 7 bases. Losses at the gene ends were 0 bases for V and 3 bases for J; bases not matched to a gene: 8. The CDR3 has 16 amino acids. Looked up from germline, CDR1 is LGHNA and CDR2 is YSLEER. For the CDR3, the DNA is TGCGCCAGCAGCCAAGATTACGGGCTAGCGGACTACGAGCAGTACTTC. It yields the protein CASSQDYGLADYEQYF.

This clone was observed a single time. CDR3 residues: CASSALRGNYEQYF. CDR3 nucleotide sequence: TGTGCCAGCAGCGCCCTCCGGGGCAACTACGAGCAGTACTTC. This chain connects TRBV11-2 to TRBJ2-7; possibly TRBD1 or TRBD2 for D (5 bases each). Deletions cut 5 bases from V and 3 bases from J, with 14 bases between. This CDR3 is built from 14 residues. CDR1 SGHAT and CDR2 FQNNGV come from the germline V gene.

V usage is TRBV4-3 and J usage is TRBJ1-2; maybe TRBD1 (5 bases). In germline, CDR1 is LGHNA, CDR2 YSLEER. Trimming took off 0 bases at V and 6 bases at J, with 23 bases between the two ends. The CDR3 runs 18 residues. This CDR3 is CASSQESRGLVWYDGYTF. CDR3 bases: TGCGCCAGCAGCCAAGAATCCCGGGGCCTTGTCTGGTACGATGGCTACACCTTC.

The V and J genes are TRBV21-1 and TRBJ1-2; the table names TRBD1, a call not compared with the DNA. TRBV21-1 is a listed pseudogene. The CDR3 totals 15 residues. The CDR3 protein is CASSKADREDYGYTF. The CDR3 DNA follows: TGTGCCAGCAGCAAAGCGGACAGGGAGGACTATGGCTACACCTTC.

This clone was observed a few times. The genes are TRBV9 and TRBJ1-3, with D maybe TRBD1 (5 bases). V dropped 1 base and J dropped 0 bases, with 11 bases sitting between them. Germline V gene data show CDR1 as SGDLS and CDR2 as YYNGEE. This CDR3 has 16 residues. CDR3 nucleotide sequence: TGTGCCAGCAGCGTAAAGGGGTCTCACTCTGGAAACACCATATATTTT. It specifies CASSVKGSHSGNTIYF.

The genes are TRBV6-1 and TRBJ2-5; the D is unclear. The J call could be wrong; TRBJ2-7 is a better fit for the DNA end. The V gene's germline CDR1 is MNHNS and CDR2 SASEGT. This CDR3 region has 16 residues. The CDR3 spells CASSDRRIHQSYEQYF. The CDR3 coding sequence is TGTGCCAGCAGTGATAGACGGATACACCAATCCTACGAGCAGTACTTC.

V is TRBV4-3 and J is TRBJ2-1; TRBD2 aligns across 8 bases. Germline V lookup: CDR1 LGHNA, CDR2 YSLEER. V shed 0 bases, J shed 7 bases, and the junction held 8 bases outside the gene matches. This CDR3 contains 16 residues. The CDR3 sequence is CASSQDLVAGPNEQFF. The CDR3 DNA reads TGCGCCAGCAGCCAAGATCTAGTAGCGGGACCAAATGAGCAGTTCTTC.

The chain combines TRBV9 with TRBJ2-1; 8 nucleotides line up with TRBD2. The CDR3 contains 14 residues. J was trimmed by 8 bases and V by 2 bases; bases with no gene match: 6. CDR1 and CDR2 from the germline V gene are SGDLS and YYNGEE. CDR3 sequence (DNA): TGTGCCAGCAGCGTCGGGGGGGGGCGCGATGAGCAGTTCTTC. Its translation: CASSVGGGRDEQFF.

The chain uses TRBV23-1 and TRBJ2-7, with D unclear. TRBV23-1 is identified as an open reading frame with a role that is uncertain. This CDR3 has 11 residues. The CDR3 reads CASSQSRPHGV. CDR3 DNA: TGCGCCAGCAGTCAATCCAGACCGCACGGGGTC.

This chain connects TRBV9 to TRBJ1-6; D may be TRBD1 (5 bases). With 4 bases removed from V and 8 bases from J, the gap between germline ends came to 10 bases. Germline-derived CDR1 and CDR2 are SGDLS and YYNGEE. The CDR3 loop spans 13 amino acids. CDR3 sequence: CASSLGGDSPLHF. The CDR3 coding sequence is TGTGCCAGCAGCCTCGGGGGTGATTCACCCCTCCACTTT.

The V and J genes are TRBV19 and TRBJ2-1; the D is unclear. From germline, CDR1 is LNHDA and CDR2 SQIVND (reference sequence). The CDR3 consists of 14 residues. Trimming shortened V by 5 bases and J by 0 bases, and 8 bases separated the two germline ends. The DNA of the CDR3 is TGTGCCAGTAGTCTAACTTCCTCCTACAATGAGCAGTTCTTC. It yields the protein CASSLTSSYNEQFF.

The chain combines TRBV29-1 with TRBJ1-5; D remains ambiguous. V gave up 5 bases and J gave up 3 bases, with 11 bases separating them. This CDR3 has 13 amino acids. Germline V gives CDR1 SQVTM, CDR2 ANQGSEA. CDR3 amino acids: CSVRDNHNQPQHF. Written as DNA, the CDR3 is TGCAGCGTTCGCGACAACCACAATCAGCCCCAGCATTTT.

In nucleotides, the CDR3 is TGTGCCAGCAGCCTGGATTGGGGGGAACTGTTTTTT. Encoded protein: CASSLDWGELFF. The chain couples TRBV7-9 to TRBJ1-4; D perhaps matches TRBD1 (5 bases). Germline CDR1 reads SEHNR; CDR2 reads FQNEAQ (reference sequence). The CDR3 extends over 12 amino acids. Trimming stripped 5 bases from V and 12 bases from J, with 13 bases between.

The sample holds a few counts of this clone. This rearrangement joins TRBV7-9 to TRBJ1-2, with 7 bases aligning to TRBD1. With 4 bases clipped from V and 4 bases from J, the junction kept 15 bases outside the gene matches. CDR3 length: 17 residues. CDR1 and CDR2 (germline): SEHNR, FQNEAQ (reference sequence). The CDR3 nucleotides read TGTGCCAGCAGCTCCCTCGGAGAGCGACAGGGAGGCTATGGCTACACCTTC. It encodes CASSSLGERQGGYGYTF.

The J gene is TRBJ1-6, the V gene TRBV6-1; TRBD1 agrees at 9 bases. The V gene's germline CDR1 is MNHNS and CDR2 SASEGT. The ends lost 7 bases at V and 7 bases at J; junction bases unmatched: 2. This CDR3 has 13 residues. The CDR3 DNA reads TGTGCCAGCAAGGACAGGGGCAATTCACCCCTCCACTTT. Amino acid sequence: CASKDRGNSPLHF.

This rearrangement joins TRBV10-2 to TRBJ1-2, with TRBD1 identical over 9 bases. Germline V gene data show CDR1 as WSHSY and CDR2 as SAAADI. CDR3 length equals 15 residues. Losses at the gene ends were 6 bases for V and 1 base for J; bases not matched to a gene: 6. The chain's CDR3 is CASRTGTGINYGYTF. CDR3 DNA sequence: TGCGCCAGCAGGACCGGGACAGGGATTAACTATGGCTACACCTTC.